The clone carrying this T cell receptor (beta chain) has ten or more counts. Its antigen is unknown. Construction of the TCR beta libraries employed iRepertoire HTBI primers in conjunction with Arm-PCR of CDR3 regions. In TCRdb, the multiplex PCR reads were re-called with MiXCR into one record per CDR3 protein. The sample contains roughly 500,000 distinct CDR3 sequences, roughly 12% of which appear only once. Germline-derived CDR1 and CDR2 are KGHSH and LQKENI. This CDR3 comprises 11 residues. Trimming removed 4 bases from V and 7 bases from J, with 7 bases in between. This entry comes from a study of regulatory T cells in long-lasting Graves disease. Indicated time point: newly diagnosed GD, antithyroid drugs for less than 3 months. RNA isolated from PBMCs was used to make the TCR library. Broader study findings: Persistent disease showed a preference for TRBV28, TRBJ1-2 and TRBJ2-5.

The sample also formed part of further work on T cells in Graves' hyperthyroidism and ophthalmopathy. From that study: Blood also showed most of the thyroid clonotypes that were expanded above 0.001.

This clonotype originated in a man aged 25-40 years with Graves disease. This chain uses TRBV18 with TRBJ1-1, with D tentatively TRBD1 (5 bases). Sample: peripheral blood mononuclear cells (PBMCs), taken at new diagnosis, from a patient treated with antithyroid drugs. The CDR3 is CASSQGLEAFF. The CDR3 nucleotides read TGTGCCAGCTCACAGGGGCTTGAAGCTTTCTTT.